Each of the 24 T cell receptor beta chains below was sequenced from the same sample in a study of blood T cell repertoires in COVID-19 (dated by TCRdb to about 2020). To prepare the library, the immunoSEQ multiplex PCR assay was applied. TCRdb obtained this table from immuneACCESS and retained in-frame rearrangements with V and J assigned. These tables miss some clones; where compared with another copy, unresolved V genes account for less than half of the shortfall, and the remainder is unexplained. For this sample the table gives 130,000 to 150,000 clones, of which about 82% were detected only once. About 3.1% of the sample is held by the ten biggest clonotypes. The specimen sequenced was peripheral blood. The source is a woman aged 40 to 50 with active or convalescent COVID-19.

The CDR3 DNA sequence: TGTGCCAGTAGTATTCCCGGGTCCCGCTATGGCTACACCTTC. Translating it yields CASSIPGSRYGYTF. The chain carries TRBV19 and TRBJ1-2; D gene ambiguous. The germline V and J ends were trimmed by 3 bases and 4 bases, with 12 bases remaining between them. From germline, CDR1 is LNHDA and CDR2 SQIVND (reference sequence). This CDR3 contains 14 residues.

This clone has only a few counts. The same CDR3 is also encoded by other DNA sequences in this sample. The chain carries TRBV4-3 and TRBJ2-3; unclear D gene. V dropped 0 bases and J dropped 3 bases, with 7 bases sitting between them. Germline CDR1 reads LGHNA; CDR2 reads YSLEER. The CDR3 is 14 amino acids. CDR3 coding DNA: TGCGCCAGCAGCCAAGATATACGGACAGATACGCAGTATTTT. It is translated as CASSQDIRTDTQYF.

V usage is TRBV27 and J usage is TRBJ1-6; perhaps TRBD1 as D (5 bases). V gave up 5 bases and J gave up 6 bases, with 14 bases separating them. Germline CDR1 MNHEY, CDR2 SMNVEV (reference sequence). This CDR3 spans 15 amino acids. This CDR3 reads CASSVSGDSNSPLHF. The CDR3 region has the DNA TGTGCCAGCAGTGTCTCGGGGGACTCTAATTCACCCCTCCACTTT.

V usage is TRBV6-4 and J usage is TRBJ2-1; the match to TRBD2 covers 8 bases. Trimming cost V 5 bases and J 6 bases; bases outside gene matches: 6. Germline CDR1 is MRHNA and CDR2 is SNTAGT. This CDR3 region has 14 residues. The DNA of the CDR3 is TGTGCCAGCAGTCCCCCCGGGGGGGGCAATGAGCAGTTCTTC. It yields the protein CASSPPGGGNEQFF.

V is TRBV27 and J is TRBJ2-1, with a weak D call TRBD2 (5 bases). CDR3 size: 13 residues. Germline assignment: CDR1 MNHEY and CDR2 SMNVEV (reference sequence). Between the trimmed V and J ends, which lost 7 bases and 9 bases, there was a span of 16 bases. CDR3 in amino acids: CASNSVPRGEQFF. DNA for the CDR3: TGTGCCAGCAATAGCGTACCCCGGGGTGAGCAGTTCTTC.

The chain combines TRBV7-2 with TRBJ2-3; 7 bases fit TRBD2. The CDR3 length is 19 residues. CDR1 is SGHTA, CDR2 FQGNSA, per germline. V trimming: 7 bases; J trimming: 0 bases; junction bases outside the gene matches: 19. CDR3 sequence: CASTFGGGGSYGSTDTQYF. CDR3 DNA: TGTGCCAGCACCTTCGGAGGCGGCGGGAGTTACGGTAGCACAGATACGCAGTATTTT.

This chain joins TRBV10-2 and TRBJ1-2; TRBD1 aligns across 10 bases. In germline, CDR1 is WSHSY, CDR2 SAAADI. The CDR3 sequence is 14 residues long. V lost 5 bases, J lost 6 bases, and 6 bases stayed unmatched. In DNA, the CDR3 is TGCGCCAGCAGTAGGGACAGGGGAACCAATGGCTACACCTTC. This encodes CASSRDRGTNGYTF.

The chain recombines TRBV3-1 (or the pseudogene TRBV3-2) with TRBJ1-3; the match to TRBD1 covers 7 bases. Trimming removed 4 bases from V and 4 bases from J; junction bases left unmatched: 10. Germline CDR1 reads LGHDT; CDR2 reads YNNKEL (reference sequence). The CDR3 spans 16 residues. CDR3 sequence reads: CASSPYDRAYGNTIYF. The CDR3 DNA sequence: TGTGCCAGCAGCCCCTACGACAGGGCATACGGAAACACCATATATTTT.

In this sample, this clone is medium-sized (0.01 to 0.1%). The chain employs TRBV4-1 and TRBJ1-2, with 8 bases that match TRBD1. Germline V lookup: CDR1 MGHRA, CDR2 YSYEKL. Losses at the gene ends were 3 bases for V and 4 bases for J; bases not matched to a gene: 10. The CDR3 runs 16 residues. The CDR3 is CASSHPGQGITYGYTF. Written as DNA, the CDR3 is TGCGCCAGCAGCCATCCCGGACAGGGTATTACCTATGGCTACACCTTC.

The rearrangement joins TRBV18 to TRBJ1-2; the D is unclear. With 1 base removed from V and 6 bases from J, the gap between germline ends came to 6 bases. Germline V gives CDR1 KGHSH, CDR2 LQKENI. This CDR3 has 12 amino acids. The CDR3 DNA reads TGTGCCAGCTCACCACGGACTAATGGCTACACCTTC. It codes for CASSPRTNGYTF.

V gene TRBV3-1 (or the pseudogene TRBV3-2) combines with J gene TRBJ1-2; weak D call: TRBD1 (5 bases). This CDR3 contains 14 residues. Germline CDR1 and CDR2: LGHDT and YNNKEL (reference sequence). V dropped 3 bases and J dropped 3 bases, with 11 bases sitting between them. The CDR3 DNA reads as TGTGCCAGCAGCCATCCCGGGGGGGACTATGGCTACACCTTC. Translation gives CASSHPGGDYGYTF.

The chain links TRBV7-2 to TRBJ2-1, with 12 bases lining up with TRBD2. The CDR3 has 13 amino acids. The trim removed 8 bases at V and 6 bases at J, leaving 2 bases unmatched. Germline CDR1 and CDR2: SGHTA and FQGNSA. The CDR3 region has the DNA TGTGCCAGCGGACTAGCGGGATTCAATGAGCAGTTCTTC. It translates to CASGLAGFNEQFF.

Only a few counts were recorded for this clone. The chain joins TRBV6-1 to TRBJ2-7, with D possibly being TRBD2 (6 bases). CDR1 and CDR2 from the germline V gene are MNHNS and SASEGT. V was clipped by 0 bases and J by 3 bases, with 12 bases between them. The CDR3 covers 15 residues. The chain's CDR3 is CASSEALGGLYEQYF. CDR3 coding DNA: TGTGCCAGCAGTGAAGCGCTTGGGGGACTCTACGAGCAGTACTTC.

This clone turned up a few times. The gene calls are TRBV30 and TRBJ1-4, with TRBD1 matching 8 bases. This CDR3 region has 14 residues. The ends lost 4 bases at V and 8 bases at J; junction bases unmatched: 9. The germline V gene has CDR1 GTSNPN and CDR2 SVGIG (reference sequence). The DNA for the CDR3 is TGTGCCTGGATACGGACAGGGCTCGGGGAAAAACTGTTTTTT. This translates into CAWIRTGLGEKLFF.

CDR3 DNA: TGTGCCAGCAGCCTATCGGGGGCCCAGTACTTC. Translated: CASSLSGAQYF. V is TRBV5-4 and J is TRBJ2-5; D might be TRBD2 (6 bases). The CDR3 spans 11 residues. Trimming shortened V by 4 bases and J by 9 bases, and 10 bases separated the two germline ends. Germline V gives CDR1 SGHNT, CDR2 YYREEE (reference sequence).

The rearrangement links TRBV10-2 to TRBJ2-2; 8 bases agree with TRBD1. This CDR3 has 15 residues. CDR1 and CDR2 from the germline V gene are WSHSY and SAAADI. J was trimmed by 4 bases and V by 5 bases; bases with no gene match: 6. The CDR3 sequence is CASSSRDRPTGELFF. For the CDR3, the DNA is TGCGCCAGCAGTAGCCGGGACAGGCCCACCGGGGAGCTGTTTTTT.

V is TRBV5-4 and J is TRBJ2-3, with 8 bases that match TRBD2. V lost 4 bases to trimming and J lost 4 bases; unmatched junction nucleotides: 8. The CDR3 covers 15 residues. CDR1 is SGHNT and CDR2 is YYREEE in the germline V gene (reference sequence). The CDR3, as DNA: TGTGCCAGCAGCAATCGGGGGGGCCGGGCAGATACGCAGTATTTT. Its protein product is CASSNRGGRADTQYF.

The rearrangement uses TRBV7-6 and TRBJ2-6; the D is unclear. There are 19 residues in the CDR3. Per the germline V gene, CDR1 is SGHVS and CDR2 is FNYEAQ. The V end lost 2 bases, the J end lost 0 bases, and 17 bases lay between the germline ends. This CDR3 reads CASSLFSPVRISGANVLTF. The CDR3, as DNA: TGTGCCAGCAGCTTATTTAGCCCTGTGAGGATCTCTGGGGCCAACGTCCTGACTTTC.

This chain uses TRBV5-6 with TRBJ2-1; perhaps TRBD2 as D (6 bases). The V end was cut by 2 bases, the J end by 4 bases, with 13 bases between. Germline assignment: CDR1 SGHDT and CDR2 YYEEEE. CDR3 size: 15 residues. CDR3 nucleotide sequence: TGTGCCAGCAGCTTCCCTCGAGCGGGTTACAATGAGCAGTTCTTC. This encodes CASSFPRAGYNEQFF.

The count of this clone is one. CDR3 region: CASSSGSGGDNEQFF. DNA of the CDR3: TGTGCCAGCAGCTCCGGGAGCGGGGGGGACAATGAGCAGTTCTTC. This sequence joins TRBV11-2 and TRBJ2-1; 10 bases agree with TRBD2. V dropped 4 bases and J dropped 5; count of bases not matched to a gene: 5. In germline, CDR1 is SGHAT, CDR2 FQNNGV. This CDR3 is 15 amino acids long.

The chain combines TRBV7-2 with TRBJ1-6; a weak D match, TRBD1 (6 bases). The germline CDR1 and CDR2 sequences are SGHTA and FQGNSA. Between the trimmed V and J ends, which lost 5 bases and 10 bases, there was a span of 18 bases. The CDR3 totals 15 residues. The CDR3 nucleotides read TGTGCCAGCAGCACTAGGGGGAATGGGGAATCACCCCTCCACTTT. It specifies CASSTRGNGESPLHF.

The gene calls are TRBV2 and TRBJ2-7; D is possibly TRBD2 (5 bases). The CDR3 runs to 12 residues. V was trimmed by 6 bases and J by 9 bases, leaving 15 bases between them. Germline assignment: CDR1 SNHLY and CDR2 FYNNEI. CDR3 nucleotides: TGTGCCAGCAGGGAGGCCCCTAACGCGCAGTACTTC. Amino acid sequence: CASREAPNAQYF.

The chain employs TRBV5-5 and TRBJ1-2, with D maybe TRBD1 (5 bases). The CDR3 has 14 amino acids. Germline CDR1 SGHKS, CDR2 YYEKEE (reference sequence). V lost 0 bases, J lost 1 base, and 7 bases lay in between. This chain's CDR3 is CASSLGQINYGYTF. The CDR3 coding sequence is TGTGCCAGCAGCTTGGGACAGATTAACTATGGCTACACCTTC. Full variable domain (remainder filled in from reference TRBV5-5 and TRBJ1-2): DAGVTQSPTHLIKTRGQQVTLRCSPISGHKSVSWYQQVLGQGPQFIFQYYEKEERGRGNFPDRFSARQFPNYSSELNVNALLLGDSALYLCASSLGQINYGYTFGSGTRLTVV.

V gene TRBV7-9 combines with J gene TRBJ1-1; D might be TRBD1 (6 bases). The CDR3 sequence is 15 residues long. V was shortened by 5 bases and J by 4 bases, with 17 bases between the two germline ends. The V gene's germline CDR1 is SEHNR and CDR2 FQNEAQ (reference sequence). CDR3: CASSPDSGVVTEAFF. CDR3 in DNA: TGTGCCAGCAGCCCTGACTCAGGGGTTGTCACTGAAGCTTTCTTT.